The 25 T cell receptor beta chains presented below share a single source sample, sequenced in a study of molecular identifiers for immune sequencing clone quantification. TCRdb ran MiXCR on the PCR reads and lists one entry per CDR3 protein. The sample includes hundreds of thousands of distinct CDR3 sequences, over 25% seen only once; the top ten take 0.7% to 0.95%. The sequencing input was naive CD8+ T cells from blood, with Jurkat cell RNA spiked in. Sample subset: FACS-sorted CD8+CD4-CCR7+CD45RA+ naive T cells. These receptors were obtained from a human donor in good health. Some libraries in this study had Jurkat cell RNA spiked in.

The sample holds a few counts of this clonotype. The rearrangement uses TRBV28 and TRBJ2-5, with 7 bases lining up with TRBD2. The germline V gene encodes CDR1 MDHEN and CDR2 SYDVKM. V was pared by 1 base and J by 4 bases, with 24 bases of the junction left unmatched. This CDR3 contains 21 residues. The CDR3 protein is CASSLSPLLFGRTGGRETQYF. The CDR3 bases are TGTGCCAGCAGTTTATCCCCTCTCCTCTTCGGGAGGACGGGAGGAAGAGAGACCCAGTACTTC.

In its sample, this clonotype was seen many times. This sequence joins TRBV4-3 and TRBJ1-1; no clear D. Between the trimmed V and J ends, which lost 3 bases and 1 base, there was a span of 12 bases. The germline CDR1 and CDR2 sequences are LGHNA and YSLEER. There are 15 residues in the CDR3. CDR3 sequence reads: CASSQVWGENTEAFF. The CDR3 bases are TGCGCCAGCAGCCAGGTGTGGGGAGAGAACACTGAAGCTTTCTTT.

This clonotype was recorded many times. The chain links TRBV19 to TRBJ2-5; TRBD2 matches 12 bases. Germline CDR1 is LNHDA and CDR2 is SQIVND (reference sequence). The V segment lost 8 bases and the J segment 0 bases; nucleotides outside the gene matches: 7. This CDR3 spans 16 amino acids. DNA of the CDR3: TGTGCCAGTCGGACTAGCGGGATGTCGAACCAAGAGACCCAGTACTTC. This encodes CASRTSGMSNQETQYF.

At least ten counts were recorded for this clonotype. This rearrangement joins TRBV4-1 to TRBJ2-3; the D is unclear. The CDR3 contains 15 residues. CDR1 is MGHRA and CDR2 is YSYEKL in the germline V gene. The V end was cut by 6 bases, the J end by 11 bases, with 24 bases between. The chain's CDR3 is CASSPTSDSPEGQYF. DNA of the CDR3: TGCGCCAGCAGTCCTACTTCTGACTCACCGGAAGGGCAGTATTTT.

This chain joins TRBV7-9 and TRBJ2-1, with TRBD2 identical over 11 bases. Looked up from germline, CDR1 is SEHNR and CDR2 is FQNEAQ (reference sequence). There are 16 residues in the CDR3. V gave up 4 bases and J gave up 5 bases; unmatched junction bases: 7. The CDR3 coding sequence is TGTGCCAGCAGCTCGAGTACTAGCGGGGGCCACAATGAGCAGTTCTTC. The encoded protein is CASSSSTSGGHNEQFF.

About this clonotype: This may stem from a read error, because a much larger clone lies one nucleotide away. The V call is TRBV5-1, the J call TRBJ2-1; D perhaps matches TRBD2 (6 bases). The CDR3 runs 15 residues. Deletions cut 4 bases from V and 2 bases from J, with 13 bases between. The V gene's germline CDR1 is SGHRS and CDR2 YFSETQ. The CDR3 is CASSRDSSPYNEQFF. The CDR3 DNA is TGCGCCAGCAGCCGGGACTCGAGCCCCTACAATGAGCAGTTCTTC.

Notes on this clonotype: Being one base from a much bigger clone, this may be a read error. The CDR3 here is CASSQDRDQPYEQYF. The CDR3 DNA reads as TGCGCCAGCAGCCAAGACCGCGACCAGCCCTACGAGCAGTACTTC. This chain connects TRBV4-1 to TRBJ2-7; D call uncertain. The length of the CDR3 is 15 residues. The germline CDR1 and CDR2 sequences are MGHRA and YSYEKL. The V gene lost 0 bases and the J gene lost 2 bases, with 11 bases spanning the gap.

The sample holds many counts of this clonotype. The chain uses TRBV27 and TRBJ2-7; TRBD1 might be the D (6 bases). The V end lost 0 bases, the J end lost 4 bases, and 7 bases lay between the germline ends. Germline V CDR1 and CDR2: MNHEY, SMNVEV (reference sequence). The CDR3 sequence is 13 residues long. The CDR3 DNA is TGTGCCAGCAGTTTATCGAGGGGGTACGAGCAGTACTTC. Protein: CASSLSRGYEQYF.

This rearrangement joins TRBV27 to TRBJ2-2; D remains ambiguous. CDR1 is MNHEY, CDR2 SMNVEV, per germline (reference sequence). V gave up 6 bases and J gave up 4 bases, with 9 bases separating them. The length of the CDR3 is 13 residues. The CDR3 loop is CASSHQTTGELFF. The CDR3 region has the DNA TGTGCCAGCAGCCACCAGACCACCGGGGAGCTGTTTTTT.

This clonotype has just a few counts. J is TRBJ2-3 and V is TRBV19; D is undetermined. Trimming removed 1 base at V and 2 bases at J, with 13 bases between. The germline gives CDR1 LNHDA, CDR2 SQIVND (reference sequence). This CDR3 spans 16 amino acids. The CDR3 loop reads CASSIGQVLITDTQYF. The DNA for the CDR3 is TGTGCCAGTAGTATAGGCCAGGTTCTCATCACAGATACGCAGTATTTT.

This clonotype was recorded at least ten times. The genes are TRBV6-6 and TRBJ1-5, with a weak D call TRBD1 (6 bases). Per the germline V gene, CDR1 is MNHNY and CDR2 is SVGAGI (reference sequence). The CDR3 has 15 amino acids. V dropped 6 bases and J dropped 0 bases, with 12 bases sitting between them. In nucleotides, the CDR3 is TGTGCCAGCAGCTTTGGACAGTATAGCAATCAGCCCCAGCATTTT. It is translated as CASSFGQYSNQPQHF.

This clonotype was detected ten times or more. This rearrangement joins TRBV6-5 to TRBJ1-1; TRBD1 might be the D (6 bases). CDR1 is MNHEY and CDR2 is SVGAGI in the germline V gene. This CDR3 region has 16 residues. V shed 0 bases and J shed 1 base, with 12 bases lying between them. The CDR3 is CASSYSDRGANTEAFF. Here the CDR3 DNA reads TGTGCCAGCAGTTACTCGGATAGGGGGGCGAACACTGAAGCTTTCTTT.

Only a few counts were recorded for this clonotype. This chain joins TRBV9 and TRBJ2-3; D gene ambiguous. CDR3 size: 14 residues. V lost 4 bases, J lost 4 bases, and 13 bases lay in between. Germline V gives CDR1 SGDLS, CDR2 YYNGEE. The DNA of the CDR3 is TGTGCCAGCAGCCCCCTGCTAATTGCAGATACGCAGTATTTT. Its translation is CASSPLLIADTQYF.

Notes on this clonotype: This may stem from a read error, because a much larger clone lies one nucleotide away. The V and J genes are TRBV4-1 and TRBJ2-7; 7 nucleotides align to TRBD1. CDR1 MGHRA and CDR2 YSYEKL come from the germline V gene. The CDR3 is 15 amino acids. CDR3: CTSSQEGGVVNEQYF. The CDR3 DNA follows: TGCACCAGCAGCCAAGAAGGGGGCGTTGTCAACGAGCAGTACTTC.

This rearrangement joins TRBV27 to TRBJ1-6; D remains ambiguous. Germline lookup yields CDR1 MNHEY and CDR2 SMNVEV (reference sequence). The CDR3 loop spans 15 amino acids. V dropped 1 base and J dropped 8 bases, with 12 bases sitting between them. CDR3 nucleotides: TGTGCCAGCAGTTTATTAGTGACTGGAGATTCACCCCTCCACTTT. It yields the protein CASSLLVTGDSPLHF.

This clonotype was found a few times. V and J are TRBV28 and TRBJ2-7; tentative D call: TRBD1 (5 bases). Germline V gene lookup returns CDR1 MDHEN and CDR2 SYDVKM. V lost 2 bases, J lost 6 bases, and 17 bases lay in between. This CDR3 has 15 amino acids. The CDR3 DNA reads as TGTGCCAGCAGTTTAAAGCAGGGCTCTTTCCCCGAGCAGTACTTC. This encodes CASSLKQGSFPEQYF.

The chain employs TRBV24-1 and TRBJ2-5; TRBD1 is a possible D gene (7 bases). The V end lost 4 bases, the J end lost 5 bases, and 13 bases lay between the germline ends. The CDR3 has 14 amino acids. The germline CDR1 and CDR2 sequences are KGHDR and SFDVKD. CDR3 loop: CATSERTGGETQYF. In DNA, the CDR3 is TGTGCCACCAGTGAGAGGACAGGAGGGGAGACCCAGTACTTC.

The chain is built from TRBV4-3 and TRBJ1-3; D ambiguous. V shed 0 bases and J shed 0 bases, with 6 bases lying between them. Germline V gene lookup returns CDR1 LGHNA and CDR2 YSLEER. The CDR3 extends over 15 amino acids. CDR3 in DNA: TGCGCCAGCAGCCAAGATGCCCTCTCTGGAAACACCATATATTTT. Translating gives CASSQDALSGNTIYF.

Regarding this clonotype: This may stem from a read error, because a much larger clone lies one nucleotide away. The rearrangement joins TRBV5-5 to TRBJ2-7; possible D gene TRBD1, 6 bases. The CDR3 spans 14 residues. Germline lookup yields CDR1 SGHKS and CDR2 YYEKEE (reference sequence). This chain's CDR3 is CASTPLKGEYEQCF. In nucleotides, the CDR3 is TGTGCCAGCACACCCCTTAAGGGGGAATACGAGCAGTGCTTC.

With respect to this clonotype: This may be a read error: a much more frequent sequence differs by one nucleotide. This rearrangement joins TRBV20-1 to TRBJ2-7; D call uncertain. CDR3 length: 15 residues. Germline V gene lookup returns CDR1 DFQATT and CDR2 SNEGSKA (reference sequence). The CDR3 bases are TGCAGTGCTAGAGGTCCGGCAGCGAGCTCCTACGAGCAGTCCTTC. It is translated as CSARGPAASSYEQSF.

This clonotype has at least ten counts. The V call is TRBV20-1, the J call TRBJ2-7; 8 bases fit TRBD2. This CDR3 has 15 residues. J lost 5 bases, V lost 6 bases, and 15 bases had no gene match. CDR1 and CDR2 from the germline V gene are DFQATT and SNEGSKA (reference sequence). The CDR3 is CSANRPGRATHEQYF. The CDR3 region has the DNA TGCAGTGCAAACAGACCCGGGAGGGCCACCCACGAGCAGTACTTC.

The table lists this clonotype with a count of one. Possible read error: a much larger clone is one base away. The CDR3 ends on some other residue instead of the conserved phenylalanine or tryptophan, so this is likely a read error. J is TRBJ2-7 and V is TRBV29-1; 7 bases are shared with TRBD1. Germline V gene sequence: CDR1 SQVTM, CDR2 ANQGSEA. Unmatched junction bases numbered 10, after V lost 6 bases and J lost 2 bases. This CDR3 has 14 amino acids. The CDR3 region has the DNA TGCAGCGTCGCTGGGACAGTGATTCCCTACGAGCAGTACTGC. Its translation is CSVAGTVIPYEQYC.

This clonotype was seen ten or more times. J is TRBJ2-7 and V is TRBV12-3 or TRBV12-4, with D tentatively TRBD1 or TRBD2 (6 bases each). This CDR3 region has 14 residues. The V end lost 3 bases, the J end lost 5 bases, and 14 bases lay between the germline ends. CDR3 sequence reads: CASSFSGAGDEQYF. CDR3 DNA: TGTGCCAGCAGTTTCTCGGGGGCGGGCGACGAGCAGTACTTC.

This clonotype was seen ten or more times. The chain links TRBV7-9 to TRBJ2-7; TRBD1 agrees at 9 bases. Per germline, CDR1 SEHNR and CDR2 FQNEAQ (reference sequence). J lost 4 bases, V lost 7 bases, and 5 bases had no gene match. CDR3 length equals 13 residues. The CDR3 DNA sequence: TGTGCCAGCAACGACAGGGGGGCATACGAGCAGTACTTC. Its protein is CASNDRGAYEQYF.

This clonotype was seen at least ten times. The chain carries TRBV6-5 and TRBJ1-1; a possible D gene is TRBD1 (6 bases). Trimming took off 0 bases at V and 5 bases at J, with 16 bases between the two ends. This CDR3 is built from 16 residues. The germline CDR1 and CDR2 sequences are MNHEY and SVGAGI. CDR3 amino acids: CASSYSSLVGTTEAFF. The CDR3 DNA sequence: TGTGCCAGCAGTTACTCCTCCCTCGTGGGGACAACTGAAGCTTTCTTT.